A single sample gave rise to the 21 T cell receptor beta chains below, sequenced in a study of cytomegalovirus exposure and HLA in healthy donors. The study ran its PCR with 60 Vbeta and 13 Jbeta primers. Here immunoSEQ multiplex PCR was the method, and the copy in TCRdb shows in-frame clones only, minus some. The repertoire holds 150,000 to 250,000 clones, around 77% seen once, with approximately 2.1% in the top ten. The sample taken for sequencing was PBMCs. These receptors were taken from a man aged 25-40 years in good health and CMV-seronegative.

The genes are TRBV11-2 and TRBJ2-1, with 8 bases identical to TRBD2. V lost 6 bases, J lost 0 bases, and 7 bases stayed unmatched. Germline CDR1 and CDR2: SGHAT and FQNNGV. There are 16 residues in the CDR3. The CDR3 sequence is CASRVAGRSSYNEQFF. Written as DNA, the CDR3 is TGTGCCAGCAGAGTAGCGGGAAGGAGCTCCTACAATGAGCAGTTCTTC.

This chain uses TRBV5-6 with TRBJ1-1; D is unclear. V shed 0 bases and J shed 1 base, with 16 bases lying between them. Germline assignment: CDR1 SGHDT and CDR2 YYEEEE. The CDR3 has 17 residues. CDR3: CASSLGGFGEGNTEAFF. CDR3 DNA sequence: TGTGCCAGCAGCTTGGGGGGTTTCGGGGAAGGGAACACTGAAGCTTTCTTT.

This clone was detected only once. V and J are TRBV25-1 and TRBJ1-3, with D unclear. V was trimmed by 1 base and J by 0 bases, leaving 10 bases between them. The length of the CDR3 is 16 residues. Germline CDR1 reads MGHDK; CDR2 reads SYGVNS. For the CDR3, the DNA is TGTGCCAGCAGTGAATCCCTCGGGATCTCTGGAAACACCATATATTTT. Translation gives CASSESLGISGNTIYF. The whole variable domain, remainder taken from reference TRBV25-1 and TRBJ1-3, is EADIYQTPRYLVIGTGKKITLECSQTMGHDKMYWYQQDPGMELHLIHYSYGVNSTEKGDLSSESTVSRIRTEHFPLTLESARPSHTSQYLCASSESLGISGNTIYFGEGSWLTVV.

This clone was seen more than once but under ten times. V usage is TRBV6-1 and J usage is TRBJ2-5, with D perhaps TRBD2 (5 bases). The DNA end lines up better with TRBJ2-7; the J call may be wrong. Germline CDR1 and CDR2: MNHNS and SASEGT. The CDR3 totals 12 residues. Here the CDR3 reads CASTGLPYEQYF. DNA of the CDR3: TGTGCCAGCACCGGACTTCCTTACGAGCAGTACTTC.

The chain joins TRBV11-2 to TRBJ2-7; 9 nucleotides agree with TRBD2. The germline CDR1 and CDR2 sequences are SGHAT and FQNNGV. CDR3 length: 15 residues. J was trimmed by 2 bases and V by 2 bases; bases with no gene match: 4. The chain's CDR3 is CASSLTSGSTYEQYF. As DNA, the CDR3 is TGTGCCAGCAGCTTAACTAGCGGGTCCACCTACGAGCAGTACTTC.

The chain links TRBV19 to TRBJ1-1; D is unresolved. Looked up from germline, CDR1 is LNHDA and CDR2 is SQIVND (reference sequence). Trimming left V 4 bases short and J 2 bases short, with 14 bases between. The CDR3 extends over 15 amino acids. CDR3 nucleotides: TGTGCCAGTAGTAGCCCGATGACAATAAACACTGAAGCTTTCTTT. Protein: CASSSPMTINTEAFF.

The chain carries TRBV6-4 and TRBJ1-1; 11 nucleotides agree with TRBD1. Losses at the gene ends were 4 bases for V and 5 bases for J; bases not matched to a gene: 9. Germline assignment: CDR1 MRHNA and CDR2 SNTAGT. The CDR3 sequence is 16 residues long. The CDR3 spells CASSARTGGARTEAFF. The CDR3 DNA sequence: TGTGCCAGCAGTGCGAGGACAGGGGGCGCGAGGACTGAAGCTTTCTTT.

The chain is built from TRBV7-9 and TRBJ1-2, with TRBD1 matching over 10 bases. The germline V gene encodes CDR1 SEHNR and CDR2 FQNEAQ (reference sequence). V lost 2 bases and J lost 6; bases outside the gene matches: 12. This CDR3 contains 17 residues. CDR3 region: CASSLSGPGQGLDGYTF. The CDR3 DNA is TGTGCCAGCAGCTTAAGTGGCCCGGGACAGGGGCTGGATGGCTACACCTTC. The whole variable domain, filled in from reference TRBV7-9 and TRBJ1-2, reads DTGVSQNPRHKITKRGQNVTFRCDPISEHNRLYWYRQTLGQGPEFLTYFQNEAQLEKSRLLSDRFSAERPKGSFSTLEIQRTEQGDSAMYLCASSLSGPGQGLDGYTFGSGTRLTVV.

The J gene is TRBJ1-2, the V gene TRBV5-1, with D possibly matching TRBD1 (5 bases). CDR1 SGHRS and CDR2 YFSETQ come from the germline V gene. The V gene lost 5 bases and the J gene lost 2 bases, with 10 bases spanning the gap. This CDR3 comprises 13 residues. The CDR3 nucleotides read TGCGCCAGCAGTACGGACACAAACTATGGCTACACCTTC. Protein sequence: CASSTDTNYGYTF.

A few counts support this clone. The CDR3 here is CATSRAVVTEAFF. CDR3 sequence (DNA): TGTGCCACCAGCAGGGCCGTGGTGACTGAAGCTTTCTTT. The V call is TRBV15, the J call TRBJ1-1, with unresolved D. V gave up 3 bases and J gave up 5 bases, with 10 bases separating them. The CDR3 contains 13 residues. Per the germline V gene, CDR1 is LNHNV and CDR2 is YYDKDF (reference sequence).

This chain connects TRBV4-1 to TRBJ2-7, with D possibly TRBD1 on 5 matching bases. The V gene's germline CDR1 is MGHRA and CDR2 YSYEKL. CDR3 length: 16 residues. V lost 4 bases and J lost 1, with 17 bases in between. DNA for the CDR3: TGCGCCAGCAGCCCCCCCACGAGACAGCAATCCTACGAGCAGTACTTC. The encoded protein is CASSPPTRQQSYEQYF.

The chain joins TRBV18 to TRBJ1-2; 7 nucleotides agree with TRBD1. Trimming removed 5 bases from V and 0 bases from J; junction bases left unmatched: 6. The CDR3 is made up of 15 amino acids. The germline gives CDR1 KGHSH, CDR2 LQKENI. The chain's CDR3 is CASSSRTGPNYGYTF. The CDR3 region has the DNA TGTGCCAGCTCAAGTCGGACAGGCCCTAACTATGGCTACACCTTC.

This chain links TRBV6-5 with TRBJ2-7; 11 nucleotides agree with TRBD1. The CDR3 extends over 15 amino acids. CDR1 MNHEY and CDR2 SVGAGI come from the germline V gene. The junction had 11 bases not matched to a gene; V was cut back by 6 bases and J by 7 bases. Here the CDR3 DNA reads TGTGCCAGCAGGTATCAAGGACAGGGGGCTGGTGAGCAGTACTTC. Amino acids: CASRYQGQGAGEQYF.

The V call is TRBV2, the J call TRBJ2-7; possibly TRBD2 for D (5 bases). Trimming took off 7 bases at V and 3 bases at J, with 10 bases between the two ends. Germline CDR1 and CDR2: SNHLY and FYNNEI. This CDR3 is 12 amino acids long. This CDR3 reads CASTLAIYEQYF. CDR3 nucleotides: TGTGCCAGCACCCTAGCTATCTACGAGCAGTACTTC.

This chain links TRBV5-1 with TRBJ1-6; TRBD1 aligns across 9 bases. Germline V gene lookup returns CDR1 SGHRS and CDR2 YFSETQ. V lost 4 bases, J lost 9 bases, and 8 bases stayed unmatched. The CDR3 runs to 15 residues. CDR3 protein: CASSPTGQGGSPLHF. The CDR3 DNA reads TGCGCCAGCAGCCCGACGGGACAGGGCGGTTCACCCCTCCACTTT. Filled out from reference TRBV5-1 and TRBJ1-6, the complete variable domain reads KAGVTQTPRYLIKTRGQQVTLSCSPISGHRSVSWYQQTPGQGLQFLFEYFSETQRNKGNFPGRFSGRQFSNSRSEMNVSTLELGDSALYLCASSPTGQGGSPLHFGNGTRLTVT.

Here the CDR3 reads CSALTGYSGANVLTF. CDR3 in DNA: TGCAGCGCCCTCACAGGATACTCTGGGGCCAACGTCCTGACTTTC. This chain connects TRBV29-1 to TRBJ2-6; TRBD1 might be the D (5 bases). This CDR3 region has 15 residues. Germline lookup yields CDR1 SQVTM and CDR2 ANQGSEA. The V and J ends lost 7 bases and 0 bases respectively, with 13 bases between them.

This clone was detected a few times. The rearrangement links TRBV11-2 to TRBJ2-1, with 8 bases lining up with TRBD2. This CDR3 comprises 16 residues. The germline CDR1 and CDR2 sequences are SGHAT and FQNNGV. V was clipped by 1 base and J by 8 bases; unmatched bases: 10. The DNA for the CDR3 is TGTGCCAGCAGCTTAGTAGGGAGCGGGAGTACGTATGAGCAGTTCTTC. As protein: CASSLVGSGSTYEQFF.

This clone has a handful of counts. The chain carries TRBV7-2 and TRBJ2-7; 11 positions match TRBD2. This CDR3 is 16 amino acids long. Germline V gene sequence: CDR1 SGHTA, CDR2 FQGNSA. V dropped 3 bases and J dropped 7; count of bases not matched to a gene: 11. The CDR3 DNA sequence: TGTGCCAGCAGCTTTCCTAGCGGGAGGACTCGGAGGGAGCAGTACTTC. Residues: CASSFPSGRTRREQYF.

This clone occurred once. This CDR3 reads CASSQTLAGGPGDTQYF. In DNA, the CDR3 is TGCGCCAGCAGCCAGACCTTAGCGGGAGGGCCTGGAGATACGCAGTATTTT. This sequence joins TRBV4-1 and TRBJ2-3, with 11 nucleotides matching TRBD2. Germline loops: CDR1 MGHRA, CDR2 YSYEKL. The CDR3 extends over 17 amino acids. The junction had 10 bases not matched to a gene; V was cut back by 3 bases and J by 5 bases.

The genes are TRBV5-4 and TRBJ2-7; no clear D gene. The CDR3 has 16 amino acids. The V gene's germline CDR1 is SGHNT and CDR2 YYREEE (reference sequence). V was clipped by 0 bases and J by 2 bases, with 15 bases between them. The CDR3 bases are TGTGCCAGCAGCTTGGGGTCCCAGCGATCGGCCTACGAGCAGTACTTC. It translates to CASSLGSQRSAYEQYF.

The sample holds a few counts of this clone. V usage is TRBV11-1 and J usage is TRBJ2-7; D remains ambiguous. The CDR3 is 13 amino acids. Per the germline V gene, CDR1 is SGHAT and CDR2 is FQDESV (reference sequence). V was pared by 4 bases and J by 3 bases, with 10 bases between. The CDR3 protein is CASSYLPNYEQYF. The CDR3 nucleotides are TGTGCCAGCAGCTACTTGCCCAACTACGAGCAGTACTTC.